The following is a TCR beta chain sequence with its context. The target antigen is unknown. The CDR3 consists of 13 residues. From germline, CDR1 is MNHNS and CDR2 SASEGT. Trimming left V 4 bases short and J 9 bases short, with 10 bases between. This sample stems from a study of OX40 agonist ivuxolimab in advanced cancers. In the study overall: Across the patients, intravenous ivuxolimab was delivered every 2 weeks at 0.01 to 10 mg/kg. Of mixed ages from about 23 to 90 and averaging about 56 years, the group was around 78% male. Whole-study results and caveats: The study found among the lowest clonal expansion in partial responders at 0.1-3.0 mg/kg. Low normalized T-cell clonal expansion also characterized some of the nonresponders.

Data came from immunoSEQ multiplex PCR; TCRdb stores just in-frame clones and leaves some out. The data show tens of thousands of clones, with 80% to 90% seen just once and under 0.65% held by the top ten. The sequence derives from an adult with an advanced solid tumor such as melanoma, head and neck, liver or kidney cancer. The sample consisted of CD4+ or CD8+ T cells sorted from blood, taken in a trial of the OX40 agonist ivuxolimab. The V call is TRBV6-1, the J call TRBJ1-6; the D is unclear. CDR3 bases: TGTGCCAGCAGTGCACAAAGGGTTTCACCCCTCCACTTT. Its protein product is CASSAQRVSPLHF.